This TCR beta chain was observed in a study of shared clonotypes between healthy human individuals. The method was immunoSEQ multiplex PCR; TCRdb's version includes in-frame clones alone and lacks a portion of them. The table has about 2.4 million clones, 93% seen once. The sample was naive CD4+ T cells from PBMCs. The subset: CD45RA+ positively selected. The source is a man between 18 and 29 years old in good health. Some clones in this sample may be carry-over from other donors' samples.

The CDR3 loop reads CASSLGDYRANVLTF. CDR3 in DNA: TGTGCCAGCAGCTTAGGGGACTACCGGGCCAACGTCCTGACTTTC. This chain links TRBV11-1 with TRBJ2-6, with 7 bases identical to TRBD2. From germline, CDR1 is SGHAT and CDR2 FQDESV (reference sequence). The CDR3 loop spans 15 amino acids. The V gene end was trimmed by 1 base and the J gene end by 5 bases; junction bases not matched to a gene: 2.